This TCR beta chain is drawn from a study of post-analysis software for immune sequencing data. Study details: The disease courses spanned relapsing-remitting, secondary progressive and progressive-relapsing forms of multiple sclerosis.

The CDR3 sequence is 16 residues long. Germline V gene sequence: CDR1 MNHNS, CDR2 SASEGT. V shed 6 bases, J shed 6 bases, and the junction held 15 bases outside the gene matches. The authors incorporated unique molecular identifiers into the TCR beta cDNA libraries. Input populations of roughly 0.85 to 11 million T cells gave rise to hundreds of thousands of cDNA molecules. TCRdb passed the PCR reads through MiXCR, listing each CDR3 protein once. Here the sample spans more than 500,000 distinct CDR3 sequences, about a third being singletons. Study observations and caveats: Higher frequency in patients than in controls was seen for about five TRBV segments, with TRBV5-6, TRBV5-1 and TRBV20-1 among them. Among multiple sclerosis patients, normalized Chao1 diversity was significantly below that of controls.

Concerning this clonotype: The antigen is unknown.

The chain uses TRBV6-1 and TRBJ2-7, with 9 bases aligning to TRBD1. Sequenced: blood. The TCR comes from a girl aged 2-17 years with multiple sclerosis. The CDR3 loop is CASSRTSGQGLGEQYF. The CDR3 region has the DNA TGTGCCAGCAGCCGAACATCGGGACAGGGCTTGGGCGAGCAGTACTTC.